This entry describes one T cell receptor (beta chain). The data belong to a study of blood T cell repertoires in COVID-19. Looking at the study overall: There were acute and convalescent COVID-19 samples, and they came from the United States, Italy and Spain. PBMCs, B-cell-depleted T cells, or T cells were the source of the cDNA or gDNA that made up the material.

With 10 bases clipped from V and 4 bases from J, the junction kept 10 bases outside the gene matches. CDR1 and CDR2 (germline): SEHNR, FQNEAQ (reference sequence). The CDR3 has 15 amino acids. Per the original methods: The assay estimated nucleated cells by amplifying reference gene primers. Profiling relied on immunoSEQ multiplex PCR, and the TCRdb table lists in-frame clones only, not all of them. V, J and clone size are taken as reported in that table, and D and trimming were inferred from the DNA itself. The sample has 35,000 to 55,000 clones; around nine tenths are singletons. V gene TRBV7-9 combines with J gene TRBJ2-2, with TRBD1 identical over 9 bases. The sequencing input was peripheral blood. The TCR was taken from a man between 65 and 85 years old with active COVID-19. The CDR3 region has the DNA TGTGCCACAAACGTGGGACAGGGATCCACCGGGGAGCTGTTTTTT. It translates to CATNVGQGSTGELFF.